This passage covers 19 T cell receptor beta chains from one sample sequenced in a study of blood T cell repertoires in COVID-19. Here immunoSEQ multiplex PCR was the method, and the copy in TCRdb shows in-frame clones only, minus some. The profile shows some 45,000 clones, roughly 87% of them singletons. Sequencing used peripheral blood. Every receptor here comes from a human donor in a cohort sampled during active COVID-19.

The chain is built from TRBV5-4 and TRBJ2-7; 9 positions agree with TRBD1. CDR3 size: 15 residues. Germline values: CDR1 SGHNT, CDR2 YYREEE (reference sequence). Unmatched junction bases numbered 11, after V lost 4 bases and J lost 6 bases. CDR3 nucleotide sequence: TGTGCCAGCAGCCAATTCGGGACAGGGAGAGGCGAGCAGTACTTC. Its translation: CASSQFGTGRGEQYF.

The chain employs TRBV6-5 and TRBJ2-1; 8 bases align to TRBD1. The V gene end was trimmed by 8 bases and the J gene end by 5 bases; junction bases not matched to a gene: 11. This CDR3 comprises 15 residues. Germline CDR1 is MNHEY and CDR2 is SVGAGI. CDR3 coding DNA: TGTGCCAGCGGGTCTGACAGGGGTTCTAACAATGAGCAGTTCTTC. This gives the protein CASGSDRGSNNEQFF.

This clone was picked up one time. This rearrangement joins TRBV11-2 to TRBJ2-7; TRBD2 aligns across 8 bases. CDR1 is SGHAT and CDR2 is FQNNGV in the germline V gene. The CDR3 has 14 residues. J was trimmed by 3 bases and V by 1 base; bases with no gene match: 2. The CDR3 loop reads CASSLGTSNYEQYF. The CDR3 DNA follows: TGTGCCAGCAGCTTAGGGACTAGCAACTACGAGCAGTACTTC.

The chain has TRBV11-3 and TRBJ2-5; the D gene is possibly TRBD2 (6 bases). The V and J ends lost 8 bases and 1 base respectively, with 17 bases between them. Germline-derived CDR1 and CDR2 are SGHNT and YENEEA. The CDR3 totals 15 residues. CDR3 nucleotides: TGTGCCAGCCAGGTCGGAGGGACGGGCCAAGAGACCCAGTACTTC. It specifies CASQVGGTGQETQYF. Filled out from reference TRBV11-3 and TRBJ2-5, the complete variable domain reads EAGVVQSPRYKIIEKKQPVAFWCNPISGHNTLYWYLQNLGQGPELLIRYENEEAVDDSQLPKDRFSAERLKGVDSTLKIQPAELGDSAVYLCASQVGGTGQETQYFGPGTRLLVL.

V and J are TRBV7-9 and TRBJ2-7; D remains unclear. The CDR3 covers 12 residues. V was clipped by 5 bases and J by 3 bases, with 8 bases between them. In germline, CDR1 is SEHNR, CDR2 FQNEAQ (reference sequence). This CDR3 is CASSRPGYEQYF. In nucleotides, the CDR3 is TGTGCCAGCAGCCGCCCCGGCTACGAGCAGTACTTC.

The CDR3 bases are TGTGCCAGCAGCCTCCGGACAGGGGGCATAGAGACCCAGTACTTC. Its protein product is CASSLRTGGIETQYF. The V gene is TRBV5-8, the J gene TRBJ2-5, with 11 bases lining up with TRBD1. The J segment lost 4 bases and the V segment lost 4 bases, leaving 6 bases of the junction unmatched. The CDR3 runs to 15 residues. The germline CDR1 and CDR2 sequences are SGHTS and YDEGEE.

V gene TRBV18 combines with J gene TRBJ2-3; D perhaps matches TRBD1 (5 bases). CDR1 and CDR2 (germline): KGHSH, LQKENI. Trimming removed 2 bases from V and 5 bases from J, with 14 bases in between. The CDR3 runs to 15 residues. This chain's CDR3 is CASSPSRGYGDTQYF. As DNA, the CDR3 is TGTGCCAGCTCACCATCTAGGGGCTATGGAGATACGCAGTATTTT.

CDR3 bases: TGTGCCAGCAGGGACTACCCCTACGAGCAGTACTTC. This codes for CASRDYPYEQYF. The chain has TRBV2 and TRBJ2-7, with D possibly matching TRBD2 (6 bases). The germline gives CDR1 SNHLY, CDR2 FYNNEI. The CDR3 loop spans 12 amino acids. V was clipped by 6 bases and J by 2 bases, with 8 bases between them.

The genes are TRBV28 and TRBJ1-1; D is ambiguous. V shed 2 bases and J shed 4 bases, with 17 bases lying between them. Germline V gene sequence: CDR1 MDHEN, CDR2 SYDVKM. The CDR3 extends over 16 amino acids. CDR3 region: CASSLMAGRLVTEAFF. In DNA, the CDR3 is TGTGCCAGCAGTTTAATGGCAGGAAGGTTAGTCACTGAAGCTTTCTTT.

This clone was counted once. The CDR3 sequence: CASSLDGGAHQETQYF. CDR3 DNA sequence: TGCGCCAGCAGCTTGGATGGAGGGGCCCACCAAGAGACCCAGTACTTC. The chain links TRBV5-1 to TRBJ2-5; the D gene is possibly TRBD2 (6 bases). The CDR3 has 16 amino acids. Germline V gene sequence: CDR1 SGHRS, CDR2 YFSETQ. Trimming cost V 0 bases and J 0 bases, with 12 bases left between them.

V gene TRBV7-2 combines with J gene TRBJ1-1, with 8 bases that match TRBD1. This CDR3 spans 13 amino acids. Germline loops: CDR1 SGHTA, CDR2 FQGNSA. V lost 6 bases to trimming and J lost 3 bases; unmatched junction nucleotides: 3. The CDR3 sequence is CASRTTGDTEAFF. The CDR3 DNA is TGTGCCAGCAGAACGACAGGGGACACTGAAGCTTTCTTT.

This clone has just a few counts. This chain uses TRBV7-9 with TRBJ2-3; D perhaps matches TRBD1 (5 bases). Germline V lookup: CDR1 SEHNR, CDR2 FQNEAQ (reference sequence). The CDR3 loop spans 14 amino acids. V lost 1 base to trimming and J lost 6 bases, with 11 bases between them. The CDR3 coding sequence is TGTGCCAGCAGCTTAGGGCAGGGAAGGGATACGCAGTATTTT. Its protein product is CASSLGQGRDTQYF.

The V call is TRBV9, the J call TRBJ1-2; possibly TRBD1 for D (6 bases). CDR1 and CDR2 from the germline V gene are SGDLS and YYNGEE. The CDR3 loop spans 16 amino acids. V was pared by 2 bases and J by 6 bases, with 20 bases between. The CDR3 nucleotides read TGTGCCAGCAGCGTCGGGGGGGTGACAGGAGCCCATGGCTACACCTTC. Amino acids: CASSVGGVTGAHGYTF.

The J gene is TRBJ2-1, the V gene TRBV20-1; D may be TRBD1 (6 bases). This CDR3 contains 11 residues. Germline V lookup: CDR1 DFQATT, CDR2 SNEGSKA (reference sequence). Between the trimmed V and J ends, which lost 6 bases and 10 bases, there was a span of 13 bases. The CDR3 nucleotides read TGCAGTGCCGCCCGGGACATCGAGCAGTTCTTC. Amino acids: CSAARDIEQFF.

The gene calls are TRBV25-1 and TRBJ2-5; 8 bases align to TRBD2. Germline assignment: CDR1 MGHDK and CDR2 SYGVNS. The V and J ends lost 1 base and 3 bases, in that order; junction bases with no gene match: 10. The CDR3 loop spans 17 amino acids. The CDR3 reads CASSESWTSSTKETQYF. CDR3 nucleotide sequence: TGTGCCAGCAGTGAATCCTGGACTAGCTCAACCAAAGAGACCCAGTACTTC.

The rearrangement links TRBV7-2 to TRBJ2-7; 7 nucleotides match TRBD1. The germline gives CDR1 SGHTA, CDR2 FQGNSA. The CDR3 is 14 amino acids. The V and J ends lost 5 bases and 3 bases, in that order; junction bases with no gene match: 7. The CDR3 here is CASSTQQGIYEQYF. DNA of the CDR3: TGTGCCAGCAGCACACAACAGGGGATCTACGAGCAGTACTTC.

The chain uses TRBV29-1 and TRBJ2-2, with unresolved D. Germline V gene data show CDR1 as SQVTM and CDR2 as ANQGSEA. Trimming removed 3 bases at V and 3 bases at J, with 8 bases between. The CDR3 extends over 13 amino acids. CDR3 DNA sequence: TGCAGCGTTGATGAACAGCACACCGGGGAGCTGTTTTTT. As protein: CSVDEQHTGELFF.

J is TRBJ2-7 and V is TRBV19; perhaps TRBD2 as D (7 bases). CDR3 length equals 16 residues. V shed 3 bases and J shed 3 bases, with 18 bases lying between them. Germline V gene lookup returns CDR1 LNHDA and CDR2 SQIVND (reference sequence). CDR3: CASSIGGGVPNYEQYF. The CDR3 bases are TGTGCCAGTAGTATTGGAGGGGGGGTTCCGAACTACGAGCAGTACTTC.

The chain joins TRBV6-5 to TRBJ2-2, with 7 bases lining up with TRBD2. Germline V gene data show CDR1 as MNHEY and CDR2 as SVGAGI. V gave up 8 bases and J gave up 6 bases; unmatched junction bases: 0. This CDR3 comprises 11 residues. The CDR3 nucleotides are TGTGCCAGCGGGGGGGCCGGGGAGCTGTTTTTT. Its protein product is CASGGAGELFF.